The entry below describes one T cell receptor beta chain. This sample stems from a study of patients and donors after allogeneic stem cell transplantation. The germline V gene encodes CDR1 SGHAT and CDR2 FQDESV (reference sequence). The CDR3 totals 18 residues. The V end was cut by 0 bases, the J end by 1 base, with 15 bases between. TCRdb reprocessed the RT-PCR reads with MiXCR, giving one entry per CDR3 protein. The sample holds hundreds of thousands of distinct CDR3 sequences, roughly 17% seen once. V is TRBV11-1 and J is TRBJ2-2; D perhaps matches TRBD2 (6 bases). The clonotype comes from a human donor who was either an allogeneic HSCT recipient or a stem cell or donor lymphocyte infusion donor (not recorded which). It is not recorded whose cells these are; they may come from a transplant donor. The sequenced sample was blood, either unsorted or a sorted T cell fraction (not recorded which). CDR3 residues: CASSLAGGGLLNTGELFF. The CDR3 nucleotides read TGTGCCAGCAGCTTAGCGGGAGGAGGACTGCTGAACACCGGGGAGCTGTTTTTT.